Listed below are T cell receptor beta chains from one sample, sequenced in a study of blood T cell repertoires in COVID-19. Assay: immunoSEQ multiplex PCR; the TCRdb copy retains only in-frame clones and omits some. The sample yields about 250,000 clones, 86% seen once. Material for sequencing was peripheral blood. These receptors were obtained from an elderly woman with COVID-19, enrolled during active disease. Each CDR3 is given with its conserved first and last residue. A D gene is named only where the DNA matches it firmly. The size entry is marked missing in some rows and otherwise reads once, few, many or a size class.

TRBJ1-2	TRBD1	12	NA	TRBV6-5	TGTGCCACGGGGACAGCCAACTATGGCTACACCTTC	CATGTANYGYTF
TRBJ2-5	NA	14	NA	TRBV5-1	TGCGCCAGTTTCCCCAGGGGGGCTGGCGAGACCCAGTACTTC	CASFPRGAGETQYF
TRBJ2-4	TRBD2	19	NA	TRBV11-2	TGTGCCAGCAGCTGGGATAGCGGGGGAGCGGACCAGGGCAAAAACATTCAGTACTTC	CASSWDSGGADQGKNIQYF
TRBJ2-4	TRBD1	14	NA	TRBV11-2	TGTGCCAGCAGCCCGGGACAGGGCAAAAACATTCAGTACTTC	CASSPGQGKNIQYF
TRBJ2-1	TRBD1	15	NA	TRBV10-3	TGTGCCATCAGTGAAATTGGACAGGGGGCGGGTGAGCAGTTCTTC	CAISEIGQGAGEQFF
TRBJ2-7	NA	14	NA	TRBV7-9	TGTGCCAGCAGCCTAATTCCACAGGGTTACGAGCAGTACTTC	CASSLIPQGYEQYF
TRBJ2-2	NA	14	NA	TRBV4-1	TGCGCCAGCAGCCGGGGGGTGGGCACCGGGGAGCTGTTTTTT	CASSRGVGTGELFF
TRBJ1-4	TRBD1	16	NA	TRBV19	TGTGCCAGTACCAACACAGGGGGCGCGTTCGGGGAAAAACTGTTTTTT	CASTNTGGAFGEKLFF
TRBJ1-2	TRBD1	14	NA	TRBV6-5	TGTGCCAGCAGTTACGGAGGGGGCGGCTATGGCTACACCTTC	CASSYGGGGYGYTF
TRBJ2-7	TRBD1	14	NA	TRBV7-2	TGTGCCAGCAGCTTAGGCCGGACAGGGAACGAGCAGTACTTC	CASSLGRTGNEQYF
TRBJ2-2	TRBD1	13	NA	TRBV30	TGTGCCTGGATGACAGGGTATAGCGGGGAGCTGTTTTTT	CAWMTGYSGELFF
TRBJ1-3	NA	15	NA	TRBV28	TGTGCCAGCATCCCTCCTCCAGGGACTGGAAACACCATATATTTT	CASIPPPGTGNTIYF
TRBJ2-7	TRBD1	14	NA	TRBV5-1	TGCGCCAGCGAGGCGGGACAGGGGTCCTACGAGCAGTACTTC	CASEAGQGSYEQYF
TRBJ1-1	NA	14	NA	TRBV3-1/TRBV3-2	TGTGCCAGCAGCCAAGATCTGGGGCCGGAAGGAGCTTTCTTT	CASSQDLGPEGAFF
TRBJ1-1	NA	13	NA	TRBV12-3/TRBV12-4	TGTGCCAGCAGTTTAACAGGCGACACTGAAGCTTTCTTT	CASSLTGDTEAFF
TRBJ2-1	NA	11	NA	TRBV24-1	TGTGCCACCAGGGGGGCCAATGAGCAGTTCTTC	CATRGANEQFF
TRBJ1-2	TRBD1	13	NA	TRBV29-1	TGCAGCGTTGATGGACAGGGGAGCTATGGCTACACCTTC	CSVDGQGSYGYTF
TRBJ1-2	TRBD1	18	NA	TRBV5-6	TGTGCCAGCAGTACCCGCGGCACCAGGGGGAGGACGATCAGTGGCTACACCTTC	CASSTRGTRGRTISGYTF
TRBJ2-3	TRBD2	16	NA	TRBV5-4	TGTGCCAGCAGCTTGAGGCTAGCGGGTTACACAGATACGCAGTATTTT	CASSLRLAGYTDTQYF
TRBJ1-1	TRBD1	15	NA	TRBV6-5	TGTGCCAGCAGTTACGGGGGGACAGGGAACACTGAAGCTTTCTTT	CASSYGGTGNTEAFF
TRBJ2-3	TRBD2	14	NA	TRBV10-3	TGTGCCATCAGTGGTAGCGGGGGCACAGATACGCAGTATTTT	CAISGSGGTDTQYF
TRBJ1-3	NA	12	many	TRBV28	TGTGCCAGCAGTTTAGGAGGGAGCACCATATATTTT	CASSLGGSTIYF
TRBJ2-3	NA	11	NA	TRBV19	TGTGCCAGTACTAGCACAGATACGCAGTATTTT	CASTSTDTQYF
TRBJ1-5	NA	15	few	TRBV7-2	TGTGCCAGCAGCTTATCCACCGGCAGCGGTCAGCCCCAGCATTTT	CASSLSTGSGQPQHF
TRBJ1-2	NA	14	NA	TRBV5-5	TGTGCCAGCAGCTTGATGCAGGGCTGGGATGGCTACACCTTC	CASSLMQGWDGYTF
TRBJ2-4	NA	13	NA	TRBV7-2	TGTGCCAGCAGCCAAACCAATGGGGGGATTCAGTACTTC	CASSQTNGGIQYF
TRBJ1-1	TRBD1	15	NA	TRBV19	TGTGCCAGTATTTCGGGGGGACAGGGAAGAACTGAAGCTTTCTTT	CASISGGQGRTEAFF
TRBJ2-5	NA	11	NA	TRBV20-1	TGCATAGCCGTCCTCCAAGAGACCCAGTACTTC	CIAVLQETQYF
TRBJ2-7	NA	14	NA	TRBV12-5	TGTGCTAGTGCCCCGAACCCTAGCCCCTACGAGCAGTACTTC	CASAPNPSPYEQYF
TRBJ2-7	NA	12	NA	TRBV2	TGTGCCAGCAGTGAGAACACCTACGAGCAGTACTTC	CASSENTYEQYF
TRBJ1-4	TRBD1	15	NA	TRBV28	TGTGCCAGCAGTACGGGACAGCCCGTGCCGGAAAAACTGTTTTTT	CASSTGQPVPEKLFF
TRBJ2-1	NA	14	NA	TRBV7-9	TGTGCCAGCAGCTTCTCCGTATCCTACAATGAGCAGTTCTTC	CASSFSVSYNEQFF